The clone carrying this TCR beta chain was observed a handful of times. What it binds is not known. Time point noted: sample taken at primary tumor resection. The sample comes from a study of spatial heterogeneity in lung cancer. TCRdb fed the 5' RACE reads into MiXCR, producing one record per CDR3 protein. This sample has roughly 4,900 distinct CDR3 sequences, with more than 10% found just once. The germline gives CDR1 SQVTM, CDR2 ANQGSEA. Trimming pared 5 bases from V and 7 bases from J, leaving 11 bases between. The CDR3 is 11 amino acids. Study-level findings and limits: Counts of expanded intratumoral alpha and beta TCRs tracked tumor mutation counts.

This clonotype was sampled from a male donor with early-stage non-small cell lung cancer. This chain links TRBV29-1 with TRBJ1-1; D gene ambiguous. The sequencing used lung tumor tissue, collected at surgery. CDR3 in amino acids: CSVSQWGEAFF. The DNA for the CDR3 is TGCAGCGTTTCTCAGTGGGGTGAAGCTTTCTTT.